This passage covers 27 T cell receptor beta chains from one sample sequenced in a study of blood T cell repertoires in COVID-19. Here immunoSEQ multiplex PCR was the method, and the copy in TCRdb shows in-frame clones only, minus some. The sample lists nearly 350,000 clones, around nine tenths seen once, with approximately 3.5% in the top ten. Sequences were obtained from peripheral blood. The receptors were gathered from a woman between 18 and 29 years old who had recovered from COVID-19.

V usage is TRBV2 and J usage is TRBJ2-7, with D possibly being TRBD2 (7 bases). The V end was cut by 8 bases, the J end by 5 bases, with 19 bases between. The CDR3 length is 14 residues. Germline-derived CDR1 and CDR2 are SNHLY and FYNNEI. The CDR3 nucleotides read TGTGCCAGCCAGCGCGGGGGTGGGGGCGACGAGCAGTACGTC. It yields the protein CASQRGGGGDEQYV.

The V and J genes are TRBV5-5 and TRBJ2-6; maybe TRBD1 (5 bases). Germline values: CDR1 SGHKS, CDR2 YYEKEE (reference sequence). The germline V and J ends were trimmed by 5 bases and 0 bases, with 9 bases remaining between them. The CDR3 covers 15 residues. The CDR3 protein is CASRQDSSGANVLTF. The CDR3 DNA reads TGTGCCAGCAGACAGGATTCCTCTGGGGCCAACGTCCTGACTTTC. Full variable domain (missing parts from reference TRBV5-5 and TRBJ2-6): DAGVTQSPTHLIKTRGQQVTLRCSPISGHKSVSWYQQVLGQGPQFIFQYYEKEERGRGNFPDRFSARQFPNYSSELNVNALLLGDSALYLCASRQDSSGANVLTFGAGSRLTVL.

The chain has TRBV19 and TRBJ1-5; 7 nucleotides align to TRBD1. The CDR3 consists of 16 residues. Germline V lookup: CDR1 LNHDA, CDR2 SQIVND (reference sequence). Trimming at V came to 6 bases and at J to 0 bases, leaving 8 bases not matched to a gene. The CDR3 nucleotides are TGTGCCAGTAGGAATGGACAGGTCAATAGCAATCAGCCCCAGCATTTT. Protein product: CASRNGQVNSNQPQHF. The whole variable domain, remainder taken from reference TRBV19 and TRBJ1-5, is DGGITQSPKYLFRKEGQNVTLSCEQNLNHDAMYWYRQDPGQGLRLIYYSQIVNDFQKGDIAEGYSVSREKKESFPLTVTSAQKNPTAFYLCASRNGQVNSNQPQHFGDGTRLSIL.

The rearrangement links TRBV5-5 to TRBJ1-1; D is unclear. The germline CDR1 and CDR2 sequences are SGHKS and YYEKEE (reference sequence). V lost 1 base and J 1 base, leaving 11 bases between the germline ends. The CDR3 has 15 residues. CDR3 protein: CASSLRREPNTEAFF. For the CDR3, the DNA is TGTGCCAGCAGCTTGCGGCGGGAGCCGAACACTGAAGCTTTCTTT.

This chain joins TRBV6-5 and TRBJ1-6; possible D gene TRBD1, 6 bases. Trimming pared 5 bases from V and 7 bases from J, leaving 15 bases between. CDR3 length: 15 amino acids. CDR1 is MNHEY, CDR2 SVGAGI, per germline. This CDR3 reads CASSREGTQNSPLHF. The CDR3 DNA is TGTGCCAGCAGTAGGGAAGGGACACAAAATTCACCCCTCCACTTT.

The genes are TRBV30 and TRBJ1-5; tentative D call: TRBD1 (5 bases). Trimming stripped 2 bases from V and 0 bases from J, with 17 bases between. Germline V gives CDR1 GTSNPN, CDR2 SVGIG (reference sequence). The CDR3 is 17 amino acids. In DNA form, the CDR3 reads TGTGCCTGGAGTCCCCCTATTGTCGGGGGTAGCAATCAGCCCCAGCATTTT. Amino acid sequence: CAWSPPIVGGSNQPQHF.

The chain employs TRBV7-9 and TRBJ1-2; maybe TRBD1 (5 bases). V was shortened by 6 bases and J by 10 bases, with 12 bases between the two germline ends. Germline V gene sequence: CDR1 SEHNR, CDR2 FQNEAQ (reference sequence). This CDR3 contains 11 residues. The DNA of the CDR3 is TGTGCCAGCAGGGGCGACAGCCTCTACACCTTC. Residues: CASRGDSLYTF.

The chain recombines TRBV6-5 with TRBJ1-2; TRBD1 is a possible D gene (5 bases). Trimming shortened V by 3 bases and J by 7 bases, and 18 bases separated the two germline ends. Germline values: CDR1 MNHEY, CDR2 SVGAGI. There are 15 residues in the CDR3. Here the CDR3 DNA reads TGTGCCAGCAGTTATGTCGATTCGACAGTCTCTGGCTACACCTTC. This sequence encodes CASSYVDSTVSGYTF.

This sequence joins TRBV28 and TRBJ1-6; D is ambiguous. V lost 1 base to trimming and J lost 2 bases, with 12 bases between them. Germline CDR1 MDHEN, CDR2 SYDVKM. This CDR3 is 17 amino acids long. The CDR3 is CASSLLSGRTYNSPLHF. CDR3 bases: TGTGCCAGCAGTTTATTATCAGGTCGCACCTATAATTCACCCCTCCACTTT.

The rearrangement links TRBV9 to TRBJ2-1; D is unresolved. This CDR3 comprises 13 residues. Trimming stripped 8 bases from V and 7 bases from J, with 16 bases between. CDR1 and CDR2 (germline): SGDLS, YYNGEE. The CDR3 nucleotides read TGTGCCAGTTCAAAGGAGATTAGAAATGAGCAGTTCTTC. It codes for CASSKEIRNEQFF.

CDR3 sequence reads: CASSIPLAEAEEILILLSSYEQYV. The CDR3 DNA follows: TGTGCCAGTAGTATACCGCTAGCGGAGGCCGAGGAGATCCTAATTCTTTTGAGCTCCTACGAGCAGTACGTC. The V and J genes are TRBV19 and TRBJ2-7, with 7 bases aligning to TRBD2. The J segment lost 0 bases and the V segment lost 2 bases, leaving 31 bases of the junction unmatched. This CDR3 has 24 amino acids. Germline CDR1 is LNHDA and CDR2 is SQIVND (reference sequence).

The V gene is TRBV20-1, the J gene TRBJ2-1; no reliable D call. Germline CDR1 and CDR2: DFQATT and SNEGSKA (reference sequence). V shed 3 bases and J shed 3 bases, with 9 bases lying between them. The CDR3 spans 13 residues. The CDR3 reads CSASWADYNEQFF. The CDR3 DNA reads TGCAGTGCTAGTTGGGCAGACTACAATGAGCAGTTCTTC.

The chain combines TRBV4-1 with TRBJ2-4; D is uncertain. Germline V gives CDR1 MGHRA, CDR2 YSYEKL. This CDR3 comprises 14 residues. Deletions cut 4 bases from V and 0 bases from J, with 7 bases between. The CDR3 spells CASSPTVAKNIQYF. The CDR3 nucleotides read TGCGCCAGCAGCCCCACAGTAGCCAAAAACATTCAGTACTTC.

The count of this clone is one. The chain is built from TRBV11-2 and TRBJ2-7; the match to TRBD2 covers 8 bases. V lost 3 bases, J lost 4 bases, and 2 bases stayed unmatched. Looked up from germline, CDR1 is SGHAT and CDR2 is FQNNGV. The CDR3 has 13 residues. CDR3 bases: TGTGCCAGCAGCTTCGGGGGGGGGTACGAGCAGTACGTC. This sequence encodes CASSFGGGYEQYV.

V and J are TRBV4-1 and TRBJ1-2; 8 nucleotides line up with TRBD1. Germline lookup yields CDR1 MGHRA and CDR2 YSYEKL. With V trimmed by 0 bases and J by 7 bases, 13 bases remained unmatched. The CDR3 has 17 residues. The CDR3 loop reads CASSQDRMDRVSSGYTF. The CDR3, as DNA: TGCGCCAGCAGCCAAGATAGGATGGACAGGGTGTCAAGTGGCTACACCTTC.

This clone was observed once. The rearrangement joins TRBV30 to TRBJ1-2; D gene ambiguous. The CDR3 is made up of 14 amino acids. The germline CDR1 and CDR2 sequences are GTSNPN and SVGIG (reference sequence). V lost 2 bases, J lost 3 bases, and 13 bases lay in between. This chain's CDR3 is CAWSLGTLDYGYTF. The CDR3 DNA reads TGTGCCTGGAGTCTAGGTACCCTGGACTATGGCTACACCTTC.

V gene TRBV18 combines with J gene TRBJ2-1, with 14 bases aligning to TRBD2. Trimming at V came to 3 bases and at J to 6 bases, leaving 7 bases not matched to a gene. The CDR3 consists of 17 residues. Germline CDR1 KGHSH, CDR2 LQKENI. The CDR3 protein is CASSPKAGTSGSNEQFF. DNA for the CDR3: TGTGCCAGCTCACCTAAAGCCGGGACTAGCGGGAGCAATGAGCAGTTCTTC.

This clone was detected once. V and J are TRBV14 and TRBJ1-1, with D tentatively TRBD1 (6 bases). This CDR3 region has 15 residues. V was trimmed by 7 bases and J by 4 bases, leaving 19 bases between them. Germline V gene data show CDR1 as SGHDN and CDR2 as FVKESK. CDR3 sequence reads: CASTYTRGLGTEAFF. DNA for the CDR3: TGTGCCAGCACCTACACCAGGGGTTTGGGCACTGAAGCTTTCTTT.

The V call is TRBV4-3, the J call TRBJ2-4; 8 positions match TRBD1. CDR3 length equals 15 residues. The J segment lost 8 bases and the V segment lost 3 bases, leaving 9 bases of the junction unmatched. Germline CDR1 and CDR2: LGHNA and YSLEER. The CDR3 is CASSQDGQGGDIQYF. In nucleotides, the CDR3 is TGCGCCAGCAGCCAGGACGGACAGGGCGGTGACATTCAGTACTTC.

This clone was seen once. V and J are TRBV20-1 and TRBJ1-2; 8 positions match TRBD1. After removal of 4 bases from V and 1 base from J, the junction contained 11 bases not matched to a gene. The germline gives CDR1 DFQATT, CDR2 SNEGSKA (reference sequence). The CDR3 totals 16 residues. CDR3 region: CSAIERQGFRNYGYTF. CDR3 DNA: TGCAGTGCTATTGAGCGACAGGGGTTTCGTAACTATGGCTACACCTTC.

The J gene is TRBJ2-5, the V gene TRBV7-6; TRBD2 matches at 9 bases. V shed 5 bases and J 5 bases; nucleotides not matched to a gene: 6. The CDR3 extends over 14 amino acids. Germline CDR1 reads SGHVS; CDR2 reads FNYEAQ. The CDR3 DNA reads TGTGCCAGCAGCCGGCGGGGGGGCGTGGAGACCCAGTACTTC. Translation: CASSRRGGVETQYF.

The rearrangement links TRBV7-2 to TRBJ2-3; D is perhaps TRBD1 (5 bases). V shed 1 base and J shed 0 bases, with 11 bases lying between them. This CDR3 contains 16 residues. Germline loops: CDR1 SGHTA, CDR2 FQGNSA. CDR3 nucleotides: TGTGCCAGCAGCTTAGGCGTGACAGCTAGCACAGATACGCAGTATTTT. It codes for CASSLGVTASTDTQYF.

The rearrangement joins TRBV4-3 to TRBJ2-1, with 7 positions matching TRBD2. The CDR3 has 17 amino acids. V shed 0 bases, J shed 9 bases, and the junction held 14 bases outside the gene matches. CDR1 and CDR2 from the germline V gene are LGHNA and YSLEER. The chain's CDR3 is CASSQDLRGSPDPEQFF. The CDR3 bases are TGCGCCAGCAGCCAAGATTTACGCGGGAGCCCCGACCCTGAGCAGTTCTTC.

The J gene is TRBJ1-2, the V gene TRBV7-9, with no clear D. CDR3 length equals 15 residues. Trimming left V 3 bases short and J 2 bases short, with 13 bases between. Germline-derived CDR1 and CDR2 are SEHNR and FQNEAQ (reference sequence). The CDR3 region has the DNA TGTGCCAGCAGCTTTCTCGGGGATCCGAACTATGGCTACACCTTC. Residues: CASSFLGDPNYGYTF.

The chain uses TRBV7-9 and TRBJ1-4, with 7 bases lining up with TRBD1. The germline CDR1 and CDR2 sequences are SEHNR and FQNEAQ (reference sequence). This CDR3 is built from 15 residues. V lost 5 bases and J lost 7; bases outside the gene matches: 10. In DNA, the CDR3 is TGTGCCAGCAGCCCCGATGGAGGGGGCGTTGAAAAACTGTTTTTT. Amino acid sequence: CASSPDGGGVEKLFF.

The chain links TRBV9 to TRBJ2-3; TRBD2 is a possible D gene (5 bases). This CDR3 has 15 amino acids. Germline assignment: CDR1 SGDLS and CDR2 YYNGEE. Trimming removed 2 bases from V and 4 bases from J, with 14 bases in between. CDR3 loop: CASSVTPGLSDTQYF. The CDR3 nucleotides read TGTGCCAGCAGCGTTACCCCCGGACTGTCAGATACGCAGTATTTT.

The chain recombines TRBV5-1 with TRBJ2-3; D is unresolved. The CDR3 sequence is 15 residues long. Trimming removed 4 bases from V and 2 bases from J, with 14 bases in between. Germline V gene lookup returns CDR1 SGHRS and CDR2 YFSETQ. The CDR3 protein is CASSPLGEATDTQYF. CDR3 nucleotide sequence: TGCGCCAGCAGCCCACTCGGAGAGGCCACAGATACGCAGTATTTT.